There are many counts of the clone carrying this T cell receptor beta chain. Its antigen is as yet unknown. The CDR3 end lies 3 residues beyond the end of the read and is filled in from the germline J gene. The repertoire was sequenced with immunoSEQ multiplex PCR; TCRdb's copy has only in-frame clones and lacks some. This sample has around 45,000 clones, each found more than once. This sample is drawn from a study of T cell clonality in common variable immunodeficiency. Study findings and constraints: Patient heterogeneity in the CVID cohort limited correlations between repertoire features and clinical complications. CVID subjects shared fewer TCRbeta clones than healthy controls did.

The CDR3 has 15 residues. V was clipped by 6 bases and J by 5 bases; unmatched bases: 12. The chain is built from TRBV12-3 or TRBV12-4 and TRBJ2-5, with 7 nucleotides matching TRBD1. The sequenced material came from peripheral blood mononuclear cells. The origin of this receptor is a person aged 18 to 70 in good health. The sequenced part of the CDR3 DNA is TGTGCCAGCAGCAACCGGGACAGCTCAGCGGAGACC. Translating gives CASSNRDSSAET. The entire CDR3 is CASSNRDSSAETQYF.